These 28 T cell receptor beta chains came from one sample sequenced in a study of blood T cell repertoires in COVID-19. Measured with immunoSEQ multiplex PCR; TCRdb has only the in-frame clones, and not every one. Of 180,000 or so clones in the sample, around 86% are singletons; the top ten hold 2.5% to 4%. The material sequenced was peripheral blood. Receptor source: a man between 65 and 79 years old with acute or convalescent COVID-19.

This clone has only one observation. The chain recombines TRBV5-1 with TRBJ2-2, with D maybe TRBD1 (5 bases). The V gene's germline CDR1 is SGHRS and CDR2 YFSETQ. V was trimmed by 0 bases and J by 4 bases, leaving 10 bases between them. CDR3 size: 15 residues. CDR3 coding DNA: TGCGCCAGCAGCTTGGCCTGGGGCTCCACCGGGGAGCTGTTTTTT. It codes for CASSLAWGSTGELFF.

V and J are TRBV7-2 and TRBJ2-3; 8 nucleotides match TRBD1. Per germline, CDR1 SGHTA and CDR2 FQGNSA. CDR3 length: 18 residues. J was trimmed by 8 bases and V by 1 base; bases with no gene match: 17. The CDR3 nucleotides read TGTGCCAGCAGCTTAGTCGGATTCCAGGGGGCGCGGGGCGGTACGCAGTATTTT. Translation gives CASSLVGFQGARGGTQYF. Complete variable domain (other parts from reference TRBV7-2 and TRBJ2-3): GAGVSQSPSNKVTEKGKDVELRCDPISGHTALYWYRQSLGQGLEFLIYFQGNSAPDKSGLPSDRFSAERTGGSVSTLTIQRTQQEDSAVYLCASSLVGFQGARGGTQYFGPGTRLTVL.

The table lists this clone with a few counts. The rearrangement links TRBV6-5 to TRBJ2-7, with TRBD1 matching 12 bases. Germline loops: CDR1 MNHEY, CDR2 SVGAGI. V gave up 6 bases and J gave up 7 bases; unmatched junction bases: 10. The CDR3 is made up of 15 amino acids. The CDR3, as DNA: TGTGCCAGCAGCGGCCCCGGGACAGGGGGCGGAGAGCAGTACTTC. It translates to CASSGPGTGGGEQYF.

This clone has more than one count but fewer than ten. The chain combines TRBV6-2 or TRBV6-3 with TRBJ2-3, with 8 bases aligning to TRBD2. The CDR3 covers 16 residues. Germline trimming cut 0 bases from V and 5 bases from J; bases unmatched to any gene: 7. Germline loops: CDR1 MNHEY, CDR2 SVGEGT. CDR3 sequence: CASSYSWRGAGDTQYF. DNA of the CDR3: TGTGCCAGCAGTTACTCGTGGCGGGGGGCGGGAGATACGCAGTATTTT.

The chain has TRBV30 and TRBJ1-5; 9 bases match TRBD1. J gave up 5 bases and V 2 bases, and 10 bases lay outside the gene matches. The CDR3 is 16 amino acids. Per the germline V gene, CDR1 is GTSNPN and CDR2 is SVGIG (reference sequence). CDR3 protein: CAWSRGGTGFDQPQHF. CDR3 nucleotides: TGTGCCTGGAGTAGGGGCGGGACAGGGTTCGATCAGCCCCAGCATTTT.

This chain joins TRBV7-9 and TRBJ2-3; 12 bases are a match to TRBD2. The CDR3 is 16 amino acids. Germline V lookup: CDR1 SEHNR, CDR2 FQNEAQ (reference sequence). J lost 3 bases, V lost 5 bases, and 6 bases had no gene match. The chain's CDR3 is CASSALAGGLTDTQYF. For the CDR3, the DNA is TGTGCCAGCAGCGCACTAGCGGGAGGACTGACAGATACGCAGTATTTT. Variable domain in full (rest from reference TRBV7-9 and TRBJ2-3): DTGVSQNPRHKITKRGQNVTFRCDPISEHNRLYWYRQTLGQGPEFLTYFQNEAQLEKSRLLSDRFSAERPKGSFSTLEIQRTEQGDSAMYLCASSALAGGLTDTQYFGPGTRLTVL.

The chain combines TRBV11-2 with TRBJ2-7, with D possibly matching TRBD2 (6 bases). The CDR3 extends over 15 amino acids. CDR1 is SGHAT, CDR2 FQNNGV, per germline. Trimming left V 4 bases short and J 2 bases short, with 15 bases between. The CDR3 spells CASSSHQGGTYEQYF. DNA of the CDR3: TGTGCCAGCAGCTCCCACCAGGGAGGAACCTACGAGCAGTACTTC.

This clone was recorded once. The rearrangement links TRBV10-3 to TRBJ1-5; D unclear. The CDR3 totals 13 residues. The V and J ends lost 5 bases and 7 bases respectively, with 12 bases between them. CDR1 is ENHRY, CDR2 SYGVKD, per germline. CDR3 sequence: CAISRELRQPQHF. CDR3 nucleotides: TGTGCCATCAGTAGGGAGCTCCGCCAGCCCCAGCATTTT.

This chain connects TRBV4-3 to TRBJ2-3, with D maybe TRBD1 (6 bases). The CDR3 length is 16 residues. V dropped 3 bases and J dropped 1 base, with 14 bases sitting between them. Germline V lookup: CDR1 LGHNA, CDR2 YSLEER. The CDR3 DNA sequence: TGCGCCAGCAGCCAGAACAGGGTTTATGGCACAGATACGCAGTATTTT. Its translation: CASSQNRVYGTDTQYF.

The rearrangement uses TRBV5-1 and TRBJ2-1, with TRBD2 matching over 15 bases. The CDR3 spans 17 residues. Germline V gives CDR1 SGHRS, CDR2 YFSETQ. V dropped 3 bases and J dropped 0; count of bases not matched to a gene: 1. The CDR3 nucleotides are TGCGCCAGCAGCTGGGGACTAGCGGGGGGCTCCTACAATGAGCAGTTCTTC. Translation gives CASSWGLAGGSYNEQFF.

The rearrangement links TRBV2 to TRBJ2-2; 9 nucleotides align to TRBD2. The CDR3 runs 17 residues. V shed 8 bases, J shed 5 bases, and the junction held 15 bases outside the gene matches. Germline lookup yields CDR1 SNHLY and CDR2 FYNNEI. DNA of the CDR3: TGTGCCAGCCATAAAGGGGGAGCGGGAGGAAAAACCGGGGAGCTGTTTTTT. Translation: CASHKGGAGGKTGELFF.

The CDR3 protein is CASSPTEVPYEQYF. DNA of the CDR3: TGCGCCAGCAGCCCAACGGAGGTGCCCTACGAGCAGTACTTC. The chain combines TRBV4-1 with TRBJ2-7; TRBD2 might be the D (5 bases). Germline V gives CDR1 MGHRA, CDR2 YSYEKL. This CDR3 spans 14 amino acids. Trimming stripped 4 bases from V and 2 bases from J, with 12 bases between.

The chain combines TRBV29-1 with TRBJ2-5, with D possibly matching TRBD2 (6 bases). Trimming shortened V by 2 bases and J by 5 bases, and 12 bases separated the two germline ends. Germline-derived CDR1 and CDR2 are SQVTM and ANQGSEA. The CDR3 covers 13 residues. The CDR3 here is CSVERGRSETQYF. In nucleotides, the CDR3 is TGCAGCGTTGAACGGGGGAGGTCGGAGACCCAGTACTTC.

The chain uses TRBV7-9 and TRBJ2-7; D is unclear. The germline V and J ends were trimmed by 6 bases and 0 bases, with 12 bases remaining between them. CDR1 SEHNR and CDR2 FQNEAQ come from the germline V gene (reference sequence). This CDR3 contains 14 residues. Written as DNA, the CDR3 is TGTGCCAGCAGTTCCCAAGCCTTCTCCTACGAGCAGTACTTC. This encodes CASSSQAFSYEQYF.

The chain couples TRBV6-5 to TRBJ1-5, with TRBD1 matching over 7 bases. This CDR3 contains 14 residues. Trimming removed 10 bases from V and 2 bases from J; junction bases left unmatched: 8. CDR1 is MNHEY and CDR2 is SVGAGI in the germline V gene. This CDR3 reads CATTGQGGNQPQHF. The CDR3 nucleotides are TGTGCCACCACGGGGCAGGGGGGCAATCAGCCCCAGCATTTT.

The rearrangement links TRBV27 to TRBJ1-5; D unclear. CDR3 length: 14 amino acids. V lost 5 bases and J lost 3, with 11 bases in between. CDR1 and CDR2 from the germline V gene are MNHEY and SMNVEV (reference sequence). The CDR3 loop is CASSETVFNQPQHF. The CDR3 DNA sequence: TGTGCCAGCAGTGAAACAGTATTCAATCAGCCCCAGCATTTT.

V and J are TRBV10-3 and TRBJ2-2, with 8 nucleotides matching TRBD1. Unmatched junction bases numbered 11, after V lost 7 bases and J lost 7 bases. Per the germline V gene, CDR1 is ENHRY and CDR2 is SYGVKD. The length of the CDR3 is 15 residues. Here the CDR3 reads CAITLTDRANGELFF. CDR3 nucleotide sequence: TGTGCCATCACCCTTACGGACAGGGCGAACGGGGAGCTGTTTTTT.

V and J are TRBV6-6 and TRBJ1-2; 8 bases match TRBD1. The germline V gene encodes CDR1 MNHNY and CDR2 SVGAGI (reference sequence). The CDR3 totals 16 residues. Trimming cost V 6 bases and J 0 bases; bases outside gene matches: 9. The CDR3 protein is CASSPRGQATNYGYTF. The CDR3 DNA follows: TGTGCCAGCAGCCCAAGGGGACAGGCGACTAACTATGGCTACACCTTC.

The chain has TRBV18 and TRBJ2-3, with no clear D. CDR3 size: 15 residues. Trimming removed 4 bases at V and 3 bases at J, with 14 bases between. Germline V CDR1 and CDR2: KGHSH, LQKENI. The CDR3 nucleotides are TGTGCCAGCTCACTCAATCTAGGTCGGACAGATACGCAGTATTTT. It is translated as CASSLNLGRTDTQYF.

V is TRBV7-8 and J is TRBJ2-7; TRBD2 might be the D (7 bases). In germline, CDR1 is SGHVS, CDR2 FQNEAQ. V was cut by 0 bases and J by 2 bases, with 11 bases left in between. The CDR3 contains 15 residues. CDR3 sequence reads: CASSLAGGAPYEQYF. The CDR3 DNA is TGTGCCAGCAGCTTAGCGGGGGGGGCCCCCTACGAGCAGTACTTC.

This clone was counted only a few times. The chain joins TRBV4-2 to TRBJ2-2; perhaps TRBD2 as D (5 bases). This CDR3 region has 15 residues. Germline V lookup: CDR1 LGHNA, CDR2 YNFKEQ. V was cut by 3 bases and J by 3 bases, with 11 bases left in between. This CDR3 reads CASSQPGLDTGELFF. CDR3 DNA sequence: TGTGCCAGCAGCCAGCCAGGACTCGACACCGGGGAGCTGTTTTTT.

Concerning this clone itself: At one end the junction does not follow the germline gene, possibly because of a read error. At the DNA level, this CDR3 is encoded by other sequences in the same sample as well. This chain uses TRBV28 with TRBJ2-7; D possibly corresponds to TRBD2 (6 bases). CDR1 and CDR2 (germline): MDHEN, SYDVKM. The length of the CDR3 is 16 residues. The CDR3 sequence: CASSFFGLAEAYEQYF. The CDR3 nucleotides are TGTGCCAGCAGTTTCTTTGGCTTAGCGGAGGCCTATGAGCAGTACTTC.

The chain employs TRBV21-1 and TRBJ2-5; the table's D call, TRBD1, was not checked against the DNA. TRBV21-1 is deemed a pseudogene. The CDR3 is 15 amino acids. The DNA of the CDR3 is TGTGCCAGCGGGACAGGCCGGGGGTACCAAGAGACCCAGTACTTC. This gives the protein CASGTGRGYQETQYF.

This clone was recorded a few times. This chain uses TRBV28 with TRBJ2-5, with 7 bases identical to TRBD2. CDR1 is MDHEN, CDR2 SYDVKM, per germline. The CDR3 spans 14 residues. The V gene end was trimmed by 6 bases and the J gene end by 5 bases; junction bases not matched to a gene: 9. CDR3 DNA sequence: TGTGCCAGCAGCCGGTTGGGGGAGGGGGAGACCCAGTACTTC. Translation: CASSRLGEGETQYF.

The CDR3 DNA sequence: TGTGCCAGAGGCCCCGGGACTCGCCCTTACGAGCAGTACTTC. It is translated as CARGPGTRPYEQYF. The chain uses TRBV21-1 and TRBJ2-7; the DNA was not used to check the table's D call, TRBD2. TRBV21-1 is recorded as a pseudogene. The CDR3 contains 14 residues.

The chain joins TRBV5-1 to TRBJ1-3; a weak D match, TRBD1 (6 bases). The CDR3 has 15 residues. Looked up from germline, CDR1 is SGHRS and CDR2 is YFSETQ. The V and J ends lost 5 bases and 0 bases respectively, with 12 bases between them. The CDR3 region has the DNA TGCGCCAGCAGAGGACAGCCGAGCTCTGGAAACACCATATATTTT. This encodes CASRGQPSSGNTIYF.

Of note for this clone: The DNA is left out, because the CDR3 cannot be placed on it with certainty; the CDR3 is given as TCRdb lists it. CDR3 loop: CASTRGGGPLRAGELFF. The chain links TRBV11-2 to TRBJ2-2; the table's D call of TRBD2 was not tested on the DNA. CDR1 is SGHAT and CDR2 is FQNNGV in the germline V gene. The CDR3 spans 17 residues, counting both ends.

The J gene is TRBJ2-1, the V gene TRBV27; TRBD2 is a possible D gene (5 bases). The germline V gene has CDR1 MNHEY and CDR2 SMNVEV (reference sequence). Trimming took off 4 bases at V and 5 bases at J, with 12 bases between the two ends. The CDR3 runs to 14 residues. DNA of the CDR3: TGTGCCAGCAGTTCGTTCGGGATTAACAATGAGCAGTTCTTC. Translation: CASSSFGINNEQFF.